Below are 16 T cell receptor beta chains sequenced from a single sample in a study of Ad26.COV2.S vaccination and SARS-CoV-2 variants listed by TCRdb under 2021. Preparation of the library involved the immunoSEQ multiplex PCR assay. TCRdb obtained this table from immuneACCESS and retained in-frame rearrangements with V and J assigned. These tables miss some clones; where compared with another copy, unresolved V genes account for less than half of the shortfall, and the remainder is unexplained. This sample comprises about 680,000 clones, 89% of them detected only once. The top ten constitute about 1.5% of the sample. The treatment or condition label for this specimen denotes: about 20 received Ad26.COV2.S at low or high dose, single or two shots; about five received placebo; per-sample allocation not given. Repertoires of vaccine and placebo recipients were sequenced from samples taken on day 63 after the first injection.

Here the sequenced sample was peripheral blood, taken in a trial of Ad26.COV2.S vaccine versus placebo. These receptors came from a person between 18 and 65 years old who received the Ad26.COV2.S COVID-19 vaccine or a placebo.

V usage is TRBV27 and J usage is TRBJ2-7; D remains ambiguous. CDR1 and CDR2 from the germline V gene are MNHEY and SMNVEV (reference sequence). V was trimmed by 2 bases and J by 5 bases, leaving 10 bases between them. This CDR3 spans 13 amino acids. The DNA of the CDR3 is TGTGCCAGCAGTTTAAAGGGTACCGACGAGCAGTACTTC. It encodes CASSLKGTDEQYF.

The rearrangement links TRBV12-3 or TRBV12-4 to TRBJ2-1; D not resolved. This CDR3 region has 13 residues. Trimming left V 3 bases short and J 4 bases short, with 7 bases between. CDR3 sequence reads: CASSFRRYNEQFF. DNA for the CDR3: TGTGCCAGCAGTTTTCGCAGGTACAATGAGCAGTTCTTC.

This clone has more than one count but fewer than ten. The gene calls are TRBV30 and TRBJ1-6; D might be TRBD1 (5 bases). The CDR3 is 14 amino acids. The V gene's germline CDR1 is GTSNPN and CDR2 SVGIG (reference sequence). Trimming stripped 1 base from V and 5 bases from J, with 9 bases between. CDR3 protein: CAWSGTRNNSPLHF. Written as DNA, the CDR3 is TGTGCCTGGAGTGGGACACGGAATAATTCACCCCTCCACTTT. The full variable domain, rest sourced from reference TRBV30 and TRBJ1-6, is SQTIHQWPATLVQPVGSPLSLECTVEGTSNPNLYWYRQAAGRGLQLLFYSVGIGQISSEVPQNLSASRPQDRQFILSSKKLLLSDSGFYLCAWSGTRNNSPLHFGNGTRLTVT.

The chain combines TRBV3-1 (or the pseudogene TRBV3-2) with TRBJ1-2; no firm D call. V was trimmed by 4 bases and J by 4 bases, leaving 16 bases between them. This CDR3 is built from 15 residues. Germline CDR1 reads LGHDT; CDR2 reads YNNKEL (reference sequence). CDR3 DNA sequence: TGTGCCAGCAGCCTTATTCCAGGAGTTGGCTATGGCTACACCTTC. Its translation: CASSLIPGVGYGYTF.

The chain combines TRBV11-2 with TRBJ1-2; maybe TRBD1 (5 bases). The CDR3 sequence is 14 residues long. Looked up from germline, CDR1 is SGHAT and CDR2 is FQNNGV. V lost 5 bases, J lost 0 bases, and 10 bases lay in between. The CDR3 reads CASSPQGANYGYTF. The DNA of the CDR3 is TGTGCCAGCAGCCCCCAGGGCGCTAACTATGGCTACACCTTC.

The J gene is TRBJ1-4, the V gene TRBV3-1 (or the pseudogene TRBV3-2); TRBD1 is a possible D gene (6 bases). Germline V gives CDR1 LGHDT, CDR2 YNNKEL (reference sequence). Trimming took off 4 bases at V and 0 bases at J, with 12 bases between the two ends. There are 16 residues in the CDR3. This CDR3 reads CASSPEGGATNEKLFF. The CDR3 DNA reads TGTGCCAGCAGCCCTGAGGGGGGAGCAACTAATGAAAAACTGTTTTTT.

J is TRBJ2-3 and V is TRBV6-5; D gene unclear. Germline values: CDR1 MNHEY, CDR2 SVGAGI. V was clipped by 7 bases and J by 3 bases, with 8 bases between them. This CDR3 spans 12 amino acids. CDR3 in amino acids: CASKGQTDTQYF. The DNA for the CDR3 is TGTGCCAGCAAGGGCCAAACAGATACGCAGTATTTT.

V is TRBV7-6 and J is TRBJ1-3; D call uncertain. CDR1 is SGHVS and CDR2 is FNYEAQ in the germline V gene. The CDR3 spans 15 residues. V lost 5 bases and J 0 bases, leaving 11 bases between the germline ends. The CDR3 DNA reads TGTGCCAGCAGCCGGACCGGGTACTCTGGAAACACCATATATTTT. This sequence encodes CASSRTGYSGNTIYF.

The J gene is TRBJ2-2, the V gene TRBV25-1; D is undetermined. Germline CDR1 MGHDK, CDR2 SYGVNS. CDR3 length: 16 residues. V was trimmed by 0 bases and J by 3 bases, leaving 11 bases between them. CDR3 in amino acids: CASSEYFFGDTGELFF. The CDR3 DNA sequence: TGTGCCAGCAGTGAATACTTTTTCGGAGACACCGGGGAGCTGTTTTTT.

V and J are TRBV5-1 and TRBJ2-3; 8 bases agree with TRBD2. The CDR3 has 14 residues. Germline V gene lookup returns CDR1 SGHRS and CDR2 YFSETQ. Germline trimming cut 3 bases from V and 3 bases from J; bases unmatched to any gene: 3. The CDR3 loop is CASSSGLATDTQYF. The CDR3 DNA reads as TGCGCCAGCAGCTCAGGACTAGCTACAGATACGCAGTATTTT.

The chain joins TRBV20-1 to TRBJ1-5; D is uncertain. Germline V CDR1 and CDR2: DFQATT, SNEGSKA (reference sequence). There are 10 residues in the CDR3. V gave up 3 bases and J gave up 8 bases, with 5 bases separating them. Written as DNA, the CDR3 is TGCAGTGCTAGTAGGGAGCCCCAGCATTTT. Its translation is CSASREPQHF.

The CDR3 region has the DNA TGTGCCAGCTTACCGGGGGGCAGCACAGATACGCAGTATTTT. Its translation: CASLPGGSTDTQYF. This chain connects TRBV5-4 to TRBJ2-3; perhaps TRBD2 as D (7 bases). The CDR3 sequence is 14 residues long. V shed 7 bases and J shed 0 bases, with 12 bases lying between them. The germline CDR1 and CDR2 sequences are SGHNT and YYREEE (reference sequence). The full variable domain, rest sourced from reference TRBV5-4 and TRBJ2-3, is ETGVTQSPTHLIKTRGQQVTLRCSSQSGHNTVSWYQQALGQGPQFIFQYYREEENGRGNFPPRFSGLQFPNYSSELNVNALELDDSALYLCASLPGGSTDTQYFGPGTRLTVL.

The chain joins TRBV6-5 to TRBJ1-1; TRBD1 aligns across 8 bases. CDR1 and CDR2 (germline): MNHEY, SVGAGI. V lost 0 bases to trimming and J lost 4 bases; unmatched junction nucleotides: 4. This CDR3 has 15 residues. The CDR3 DNA is TGTGCCAGCAGTTACTCAGGACAGGGAGGCACTGAAGCTTTCTTT. It encodes CASSYSGQGGTEAFF.

The chain joins TRBV7-9 to TRBJ1-2; D call uncertain. V was pared by 1 base and J by 1 base, with 13 bases between. Looked up from germline, CDR1 is SEHNR and CDR2 is FQNEAQ (reference sequence). This CDR3 has 16 residues. Written as DNA, the CDR3 is TGTGCCAGCAGCTTAGGCCTGACCGTAATTAACTATGGCTACACCTTC. Amino acid sequence: CASSLGLTVINYGYTF. Using reference TRBV7-9 and TRBJ1-2 for the parts outside the CDR3, the full variable domain is DTGVSQNPRHKITKRGQNVTFRCDPISEHNRLYWYRQTLGQGPEFLTYFQNEAQLEKSRLLSDRFSAERPKGSFSTLEIQRTEQGDSAMYLCASSLGLTVINYGYTFGSGTRLTVV.

The V call is TRBV18, the J call TRBJ2-5, with TRBD2 identical over 14 bases. Per the germline V gene, CDR1 is KGHSH and CDR2 is LQKENI. Trimming took 3 bases from V and 2 from J; bases not matched to a gene: 8. This CDR3 is built from 18 residues. The CDR3 spells CASSPDGRTSGGQETQYF. The CDR3 DNA reads TGTGCCAGCTCACCCGACGGGCGGACTAGCGGGGGGCAAGAGACCCAGTACTTC.

The V call is TRBV28, the J call TRBJ1-3, with D unclear. V was cut by 2 bases and J by 0 bases, with 11 bases left in between. CDR1 and CDR2 (germline): MDHEN, SYDVKM. This CDR3 contains 16 residues. In DNA form, the CDR3 reads TGTGCCAGCAGTTTAGGCCGCCTAAACTCTGGAAACACCATATATTTT. Translating gives CASSLGRLNSGNTIYF.